This entry features one T cell receptor (beta chain) sequence. Its specificity is not known. The sample belongs to a study of a mutant IDH1 vaccine in newly diagnosed glioma. Across the whole study: Patients previously underwent radiotherapy, temozolomide, or both, and most underwent both.

Time point indicated: baseline, week 1 (first vaccination visit). Specified treatment: pre-vaccination baseline after standard-of-care therapy. Those who donated had recent WHO grade 3 or 4 IDH1-mutant, ATRX-lost astrocytomas. Overall study results and limits: A vaccine-induced immune response developed in 90% to 95% of the patients.

The CDR3 is made up of 16 amino acids. Germline CDR1 and CDR2: SQVTM and ANQGSEA. Trimming stripped 0 bases from V and 5 bases from J, with 16 bases between. Using immunoSEQ multiplex PCR, the repertoire was profiled, and TCRdb retains in-frame clones only, with some absent. The table records 60,000 to 75,000 clones, around 88% of them present only once. The rearrangement links TRBV29-1 to TRBJ2-2; D is undetermined. This TCR was recovered from a woman aged 18-29 years with glioma. Some clones in this sample may be carry-over from other donors' samples. The sequences come from peripheral blood mononuclear cells (PBMCs), collected from a glioma patient treated with radiotherapy, temozolomide or both. As DNA, the CDR3 is TGCAGCGTTGAAGATCTTAAAGGACGCAAGACCGGGGAGCTGTTTTTT. Its translation: CSVEDLKGRKTGELFF.